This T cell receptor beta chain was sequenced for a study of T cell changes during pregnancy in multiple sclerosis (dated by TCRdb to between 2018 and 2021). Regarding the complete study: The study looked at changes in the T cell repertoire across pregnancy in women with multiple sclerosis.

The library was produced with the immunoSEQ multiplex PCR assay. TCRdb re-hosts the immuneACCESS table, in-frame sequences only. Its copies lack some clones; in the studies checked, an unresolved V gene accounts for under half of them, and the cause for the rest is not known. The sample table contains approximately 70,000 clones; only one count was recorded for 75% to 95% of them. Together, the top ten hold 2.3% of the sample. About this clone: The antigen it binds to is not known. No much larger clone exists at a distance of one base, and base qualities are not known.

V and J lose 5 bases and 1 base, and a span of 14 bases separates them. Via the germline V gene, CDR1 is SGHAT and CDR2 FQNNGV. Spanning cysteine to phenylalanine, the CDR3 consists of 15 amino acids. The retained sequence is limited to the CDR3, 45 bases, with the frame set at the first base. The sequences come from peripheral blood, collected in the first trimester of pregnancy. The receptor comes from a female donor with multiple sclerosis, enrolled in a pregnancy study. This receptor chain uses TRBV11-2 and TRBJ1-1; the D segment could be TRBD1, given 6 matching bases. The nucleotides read TGTGCCAGCAGCAACCTTCGGACAGAGAACACTGAAGCTTTCTTT. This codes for CASSNLRTENTEAFF.